This T cell receptor beta chain was obtained from a study of shared clonotypes between healthy human individuals. On this clone: Its cognate antigen is unknown.

This table comes from immunoSEQ multiplex PCR, and its TCRdb copy is limited to in-frame clones, with some not included. The sample yields around 1.9 million clones, 80% to 95% seen once. Positive CCR7 selection of CD45RO-negative cells yielded the naive CD8 cells, and terminally differentiated effector memory CD45RA+ cells were excluded. Study-level points and caveats: For naive CD4 cells, 4% to 5% of clonotypes were shared across a few donors.

The V gene lost 0 bases and the J gene lost 1 base, with 11 bases spanning the gap. The CDR3 covers 16 residues. Germline CDR1 reads MNHEY; CDR2 reads SVGAGI. The chain recombines TRBV6-5 with TRBJ2-3; the D is unclear. The receptor was isolated from a man between 18 and 35 years old in good health. Some clones in this sample may be carry-over from other donors' samples. The sample was naive CD8+ T cells from PBMCs. The CDR3 nucleotides read TGTGCCAGCAGTTACTCGCAGGAAGACGGCACAGATACGCAGTATTTT. This gives the protein CASSYSQEDGTDTQYF.